This T cell receptor (beta chain) was observed in a study of blood T cell repertoires in COVID-19. Study summary: COVID-19 samples from acute and convalescent phases originated in the United States, Italy and Spain. T cells, B-cell-depleted T cells, or PBMCs supplied cDNA or gDNA.

Per the original methods: Quantification of nucleated cells was approximated via reference gene primer amplification. Assay used: immunoSEQ multiplex PCR; TCRdb lists only in-frame clones, some missing. The DNA gave D and trimming, while V, J and clone size come from that table. The profile shows tens of thousands of clones, about 85% of them singletons. From germline, CDR1 is MNHNS and CDR2 SASEGT. CDR3 length: 15 amino acids. V dropped 9 bases and J dropped 0 bases, with 17 bases sitting between them. Material: peripheral blood. This TCR derives from a human donor in a cohort sampled during active COVID-19. J is TRBJ1-1 and V is TRBV6-1; possibly TRBD1 for D (5 bases). CDR3 in amino acids: CASLGQNKMNTEAFF. CDR3 nucleotides: TGTGCCAGTCTCGGACAAAACAAAATGAACACTGAAGCTTTCTTT.